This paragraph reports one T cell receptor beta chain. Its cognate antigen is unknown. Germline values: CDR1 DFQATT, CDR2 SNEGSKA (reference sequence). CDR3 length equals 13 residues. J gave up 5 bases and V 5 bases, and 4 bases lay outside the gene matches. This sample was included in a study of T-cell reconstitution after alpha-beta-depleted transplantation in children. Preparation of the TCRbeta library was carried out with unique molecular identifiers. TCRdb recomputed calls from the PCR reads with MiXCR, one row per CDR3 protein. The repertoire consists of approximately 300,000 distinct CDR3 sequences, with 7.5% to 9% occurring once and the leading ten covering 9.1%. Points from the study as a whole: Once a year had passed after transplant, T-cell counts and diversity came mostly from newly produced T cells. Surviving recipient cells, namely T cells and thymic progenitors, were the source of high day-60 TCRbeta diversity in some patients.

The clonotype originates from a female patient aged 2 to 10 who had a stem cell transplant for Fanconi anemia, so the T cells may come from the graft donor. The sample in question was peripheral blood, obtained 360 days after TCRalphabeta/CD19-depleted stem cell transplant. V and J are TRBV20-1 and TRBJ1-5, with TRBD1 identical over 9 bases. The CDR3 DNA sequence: TGCAGTGCTGTACAGGGGGCTGATCAGCCCCAGCATTTT. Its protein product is CSAVQGADQPQHF.